The present TCR beta chain was sequenced within a study of persistence of HIV-infected CD4 T cells. General study points: TCR analyses could not target the rare provirus-carrying CMV-responding cells. Proviral oligoclonality tracked with TCR oligoclonality within the same sorted cells.

The immunoSEQ assay was version 4, run in survey mode. Using immunoSEQ multiplex PCR, the repertoire was profiled, and TCRdb retains in-frame clones only, with some absent. The sample lists 15,000 to 20,000 clones; 65% were seen once. This CDR3 comprises 14 residues. V gave up 0 bases and J gave up 5 bases, with 10 bases separating them. The germline V gene has CDR1 LNHNV and CDR2 YYDKDF (reference sequence). Lysates of CMV-infected fibroblasts at 10 ug/mL stimulated these cells. Responding CD4+ T cells were sorted by upregulation of both CD40 ligand and CD69. Inclusion required CMV-positive serology and CD4+ counts above 400 cells/uL. Stimulated PBMCs had first been depleted of CD8+ T cells. This clone counts as medium-sized. No antigen is known for it.

The V and J genes are TRBV15 and TRBJ1-1; no clear D gene. Here the sequenced sample was CD4+ T cells sorted from PBMCs after approximately 20-hour stimulation, taken from a patient who received antiretroviral therapy. This clonotype originated in an adult woman with HIV who was CMV-seropositive. CDR3 sequence (DNA): TGTGCCACCAGCAGAGATTCATTCGGTACTGAAGCTTTCTTT. This encodes CATSRDSFGTEAFF.